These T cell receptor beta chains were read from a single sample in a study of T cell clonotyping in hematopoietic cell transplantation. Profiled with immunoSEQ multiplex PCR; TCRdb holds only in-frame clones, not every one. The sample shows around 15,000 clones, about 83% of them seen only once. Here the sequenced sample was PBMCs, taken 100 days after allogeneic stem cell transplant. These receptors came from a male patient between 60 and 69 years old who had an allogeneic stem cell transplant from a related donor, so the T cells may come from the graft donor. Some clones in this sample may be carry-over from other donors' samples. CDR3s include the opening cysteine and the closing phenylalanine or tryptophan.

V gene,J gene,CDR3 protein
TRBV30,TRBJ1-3,CAWSAGFGNTIYF
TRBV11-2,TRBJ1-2,CASSLDGRGNYGYTF
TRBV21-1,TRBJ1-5,CASSKEWVRGEKIPGFNQPQHF
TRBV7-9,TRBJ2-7,CASSSRDSFIYEQYF
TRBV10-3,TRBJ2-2,CAISDTNTGELFF
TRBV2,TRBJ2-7,CASSSTSHTLYEQYF
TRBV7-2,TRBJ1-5,CASSLATGEGQPQHF
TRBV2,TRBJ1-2,CASRDPRDSYGYTF
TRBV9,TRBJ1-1,CASSVSAQGTEAFF
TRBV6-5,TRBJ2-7,CASSPALYEQYF
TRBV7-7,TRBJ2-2,CASSLSPGTGAAGELFF
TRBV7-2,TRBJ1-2,CASSTSASDYGYTF
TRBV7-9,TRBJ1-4,CASSRGTGSEKLFF
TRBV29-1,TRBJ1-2,CSVGQGARGGYTF
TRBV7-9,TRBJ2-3,CASSLALTSGASTDTQYF
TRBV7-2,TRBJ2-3,CASRFSPSVSDTQYF
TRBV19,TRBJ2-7,CASSIGGLSYEQYF
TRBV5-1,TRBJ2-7,CASSPKVEYPYEQYF
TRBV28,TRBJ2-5,CASRGTAQETQYF
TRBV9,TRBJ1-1,CASSGRTGLNTEAFF
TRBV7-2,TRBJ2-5,CASSVPSGQETQYF
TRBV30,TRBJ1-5,CAWSGDTSNQPQHF